This TCR beta chain was recovered during a study of vaccination effects on CD4 cells after COVID-19. Measured with immunoSEQ multiplex PCR; TCRdb has only the in-frame clones, and not every one. The table lists tens of thousands of clones, under 85% of them singletons. The germline V gene encodes CDR1 SGHRS and CDR2 YFSETQ. The CDR3 contains 14 residues. V trimming: 3 bases; J trimming: 4 bases; junction bases outside the gene matches: 1. Note on this clone: Its specificity is not known.

Before sequencing took place, the ViraFEST assay used viral peptide pools to expand antigen-specific CD4+ T cells. Isolation of CD4+ T cells took place after more than 9 days of culture. Prior SARS-CoV-2 infection was absent in the vaccine recipients, as shown by negative nucleocapsid antibodies. On days 3 and 7, fresh IL-2 medium replaced half the medium. The chain carries TRBV5-1 and TRBJ2-2, with 9 bases aligning to TRBD1. The receptor was derived from a human donor who received a COVID-19 vaccine. The starting material was CD4+ T cells from PBMCs cultured with HCoV-NL63 spike peptides, obtained before COVID-19 vaccination. The CDR3 loop is CASSWDRVTGELFF. CDR3 DNA sequence: TGCGCCAGCAGCTGGGACAGGGTCACCGGGGAGCTGTTTTTT.